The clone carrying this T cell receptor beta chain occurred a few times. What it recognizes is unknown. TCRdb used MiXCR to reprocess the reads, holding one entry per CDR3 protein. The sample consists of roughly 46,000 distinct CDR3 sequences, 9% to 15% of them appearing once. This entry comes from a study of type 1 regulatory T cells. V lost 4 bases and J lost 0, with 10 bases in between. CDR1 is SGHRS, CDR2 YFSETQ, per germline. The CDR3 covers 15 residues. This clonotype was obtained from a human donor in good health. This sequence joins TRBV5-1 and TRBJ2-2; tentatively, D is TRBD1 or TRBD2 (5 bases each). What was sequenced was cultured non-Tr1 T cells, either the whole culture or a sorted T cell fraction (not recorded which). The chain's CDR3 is CASSLGVPNTGELFF. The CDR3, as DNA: TGCGCCAGCAGCCTGGGGGTCCCGAACACCGGGGAGCTGTTTTTT.